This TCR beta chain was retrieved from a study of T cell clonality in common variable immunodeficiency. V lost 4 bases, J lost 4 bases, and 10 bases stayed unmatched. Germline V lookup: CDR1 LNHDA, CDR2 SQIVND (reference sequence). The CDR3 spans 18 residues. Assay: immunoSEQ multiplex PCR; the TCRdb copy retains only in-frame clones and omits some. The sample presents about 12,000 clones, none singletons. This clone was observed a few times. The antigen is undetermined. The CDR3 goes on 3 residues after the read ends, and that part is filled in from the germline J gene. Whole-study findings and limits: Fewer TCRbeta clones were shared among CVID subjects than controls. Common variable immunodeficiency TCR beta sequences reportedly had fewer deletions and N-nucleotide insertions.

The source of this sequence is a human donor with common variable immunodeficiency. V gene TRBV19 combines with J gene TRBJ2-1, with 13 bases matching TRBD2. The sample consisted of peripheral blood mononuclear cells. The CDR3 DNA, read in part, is TGTGCCAGTAGTACCGAGACTAGCGGGGGGATCGCTTACAATGAG. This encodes CASSTETSGGIAYNE. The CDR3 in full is CASSTETSGGIAYNEQFF.